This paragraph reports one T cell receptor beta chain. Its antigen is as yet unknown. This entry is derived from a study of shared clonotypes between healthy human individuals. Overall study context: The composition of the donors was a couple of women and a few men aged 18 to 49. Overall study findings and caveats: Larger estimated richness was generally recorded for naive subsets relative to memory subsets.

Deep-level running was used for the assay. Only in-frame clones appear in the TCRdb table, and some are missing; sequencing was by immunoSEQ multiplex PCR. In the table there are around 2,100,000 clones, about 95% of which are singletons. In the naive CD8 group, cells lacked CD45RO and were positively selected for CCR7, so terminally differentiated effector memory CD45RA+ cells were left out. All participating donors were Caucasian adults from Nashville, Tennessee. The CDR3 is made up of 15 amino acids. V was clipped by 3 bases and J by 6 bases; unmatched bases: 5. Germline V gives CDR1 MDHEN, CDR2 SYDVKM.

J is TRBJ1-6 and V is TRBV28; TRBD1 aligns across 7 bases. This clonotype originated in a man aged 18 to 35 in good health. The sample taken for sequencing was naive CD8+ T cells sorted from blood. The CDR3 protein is CASSLEGAGNSPLHF. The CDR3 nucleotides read TGTGCCAGCAGTTTGGAGGGGGCCGGTAATTCACCCCTCCACTTT.